This T cell receptor (beta chain) was retrieved from a study of blood T cell repertoires in COVID-19. The wider study: The United States, Italy and Spain supplied acute and convalescent COVID-19 samples.

Sequenced by immunoSEQ multiplex PCR; TCRdb stores in-frame clones only, minus some. The sample yields approximately 140,000 clones, just over 85% seen once. Germline CDR1 SGDLS, CDR2 YYNGEE. The CDR3 extends over 13 amino acids. The V and J ends lost 1 base and 4 bases respectively, with 8 bases between them. This chain links TRBV9 with TRBJ1-2; D unresolved. This clonotype was sampled from a woman aged 55-70 years with acute or convalescent COVID-19. Sequenced: peripheral blood. Here the CDR3 reads CASSVREAYGYTF. DNA for the CDR3: TGTGCCAGCAGCGTACGGGAGGCCTATGGCTACACCTTC.